This T cell receptor (beta chain) was observed in a study of T cell responses to AZD1222 COVID-19 vaccine. Findings and limits, study-wide: It was only after the peak T cell response that any repertoires were sampled. Among AZD1222 vaccinees, only six or seven were seropositive at baseline.

About this clone: Its specificity is not known.

V lost 1 base to trimming and J lost 0 bases, with 4 bases between them. The germline V gene has CDR1 SGHNT and CDR2 YYREEE (reference sequence). The CDR3 runs 14 residues. Here immunoSEQ multiplex PCR was the method, and the copy in TCRdb shows in-frame clones only, minus some. The data hold about 79,000 clones, with 80% to 90% observed a single time. This clonotype was sampled from an adult who received the AZD1222 COVID-19 vaccine. The chain links TRBV5-4 to TRBJ2-2; D unclear. Sequences were derived from peripheral blood, sampled 28 days after the second AZD1222 dose. The CDR3: CASSLNTNTGELFF. DNA for the CDR3: TGTGCCAGCAGCTTGAACACGAACACCGGGGAGCTGTTTTTT. The entire variable domain, with the rest obtained from reference TRBV5-4 and TRBJ2-2, is as follows: ETGVTQSPTHLIKTRGQQVTLRCSSQSGHNTVSWYQQALGQGPQFIFQYYREEENGRGNFPPRFSGLQFPNYSSELNVNALELDDSALYLCASSLNTNTGELFFGEGSRLTVL.